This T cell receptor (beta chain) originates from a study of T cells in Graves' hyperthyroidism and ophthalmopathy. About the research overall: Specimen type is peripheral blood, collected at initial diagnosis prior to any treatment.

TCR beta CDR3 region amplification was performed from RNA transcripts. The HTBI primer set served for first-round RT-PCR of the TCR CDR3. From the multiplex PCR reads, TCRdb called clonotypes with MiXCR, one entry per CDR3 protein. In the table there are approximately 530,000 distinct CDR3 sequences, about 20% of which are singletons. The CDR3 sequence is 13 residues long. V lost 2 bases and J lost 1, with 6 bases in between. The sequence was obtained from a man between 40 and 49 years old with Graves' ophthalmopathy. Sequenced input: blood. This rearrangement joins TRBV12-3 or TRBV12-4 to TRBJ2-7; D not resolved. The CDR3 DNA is TGTGCCAGCAGTTTACAGCTATCCTACGAGCAGTACTTC. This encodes CASSLQLSYEQYF.